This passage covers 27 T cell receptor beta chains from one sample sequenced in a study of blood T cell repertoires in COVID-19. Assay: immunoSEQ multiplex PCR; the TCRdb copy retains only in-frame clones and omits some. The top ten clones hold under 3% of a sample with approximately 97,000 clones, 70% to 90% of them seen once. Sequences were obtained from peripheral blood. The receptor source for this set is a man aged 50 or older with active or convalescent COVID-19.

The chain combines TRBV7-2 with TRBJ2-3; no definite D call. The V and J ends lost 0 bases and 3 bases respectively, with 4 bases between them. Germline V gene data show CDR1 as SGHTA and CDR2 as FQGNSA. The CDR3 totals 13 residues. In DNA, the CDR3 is TGTGCCAGCAGCTTAGCTTTAACAGATACGCAGTATTTT. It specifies CASSLALTDTQYF.

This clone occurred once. CDR3 bases: TGTGCCAGCAGGAGCGACAGGGACTCCTACGAGCAGTACTTC. As protein: CASRSDRDSYEQYF. The J gene is TRBJ2-7, the V gene TRBV7-2; 7 bases align to TRBD1. The germline CDR1 and CDR2 sequences are SGHTA and FQGNSA. The CDR3 spans 14 residues. V gave up 6 bases and J gave up 0 bases; unmatched junction bases: 5. Together with reference TRBV7-2 and TRBJ2-7, the CDR3 gives the full variable domain: GAGVSQSPSNKVTEKGKDVELRCDPISGHTALYWYRQSLGQGLEFLIYFQGNSAPDKSGLPSDRFSAERTGGSVSTLTIQRTQQEDSAVYLCASRSDRDSYEQYFGPGTRLTVT.

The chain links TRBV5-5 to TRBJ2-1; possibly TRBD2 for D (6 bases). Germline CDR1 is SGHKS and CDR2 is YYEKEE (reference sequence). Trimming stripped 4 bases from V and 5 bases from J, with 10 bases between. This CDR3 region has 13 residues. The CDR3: CASSPWGDNEQFF. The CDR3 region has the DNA TGTGCCAGCAGCCCCTGGGGGGACAATGAGCAGTTCTTC. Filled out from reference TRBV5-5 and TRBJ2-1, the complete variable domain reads DAGVTQSPTHLIKTRGQQVTLRCSPISGHKSVSWYQQVLGQGPQFIFQYYEKEERGRGNFPDRFSARQFPNYSSELNVNALLLGDSALYLCASSPWGDNEQFFGPGTRLTVL.

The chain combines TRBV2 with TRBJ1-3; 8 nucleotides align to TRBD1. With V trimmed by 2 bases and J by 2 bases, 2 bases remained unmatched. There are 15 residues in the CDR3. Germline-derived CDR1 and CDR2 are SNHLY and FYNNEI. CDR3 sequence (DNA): TGTGCCAGCAGTGAACTGACAGGGGCTGGAAACACCATATATTTT. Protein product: CASSELTGAGNTIYF.

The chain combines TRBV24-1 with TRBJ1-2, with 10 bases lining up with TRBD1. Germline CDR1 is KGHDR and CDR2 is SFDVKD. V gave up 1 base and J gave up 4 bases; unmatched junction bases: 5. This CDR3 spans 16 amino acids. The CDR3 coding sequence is TGTGCCACCAGTGATTTTGACAGGGGGCGCGGCTATGGCTACACCTTC. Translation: CATSDFDRGRGYGYTF.

The CDR3 DNA follows: TGTGCCAGCAGCTTACCAGGGGGCGATGGCTACACCTTC. It yields the protein CASSLPGGDGYTF. This chain links TRBV7-9 with TRBJ1-2; 8 positions agree with TRBD1. J lost 6 bases, V lost 2 bases, and 2 bases had no gene match. Germline V gene lookup returns CDR1 SEHNR and CDR2 FQNEAQ (reference sequence). The CDR3 is 13 amino acids.

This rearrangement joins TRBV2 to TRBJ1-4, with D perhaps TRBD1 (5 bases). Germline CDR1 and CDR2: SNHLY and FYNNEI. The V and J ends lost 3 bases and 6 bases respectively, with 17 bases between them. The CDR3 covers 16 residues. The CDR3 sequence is CASSEVGLQPDEKLFF. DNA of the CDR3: TGTGCCAGCAGTGAGGTGGGACTCCAACCGGATGAAAAACTGTTTTTT.

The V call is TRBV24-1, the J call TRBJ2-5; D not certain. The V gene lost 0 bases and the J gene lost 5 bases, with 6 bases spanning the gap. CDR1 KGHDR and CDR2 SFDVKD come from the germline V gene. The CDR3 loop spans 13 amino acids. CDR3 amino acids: CATSDLTSETQYF. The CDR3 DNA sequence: TGTGCCACCAGTGATTTGACAAGTGAGACCCAGTACTTC.

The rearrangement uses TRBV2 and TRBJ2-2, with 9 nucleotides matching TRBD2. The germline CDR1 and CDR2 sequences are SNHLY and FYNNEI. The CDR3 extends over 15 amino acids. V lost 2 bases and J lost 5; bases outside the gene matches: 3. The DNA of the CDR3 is TGTGCCAGCAGTGAACGGCTAGCGGGGACCGGGGAGCTGTTTTTT. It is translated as CASSERLAGTGELFF.

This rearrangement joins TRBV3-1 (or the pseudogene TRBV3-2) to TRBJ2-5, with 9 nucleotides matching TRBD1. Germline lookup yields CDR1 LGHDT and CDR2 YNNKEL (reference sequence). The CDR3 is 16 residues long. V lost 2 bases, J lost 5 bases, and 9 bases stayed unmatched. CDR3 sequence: CASSQLPGTGFETQYF. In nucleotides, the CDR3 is TGTGCCAGCAGCCAACTCCCCGGGACAGGGTTCGAGACCCAGTACTTC.

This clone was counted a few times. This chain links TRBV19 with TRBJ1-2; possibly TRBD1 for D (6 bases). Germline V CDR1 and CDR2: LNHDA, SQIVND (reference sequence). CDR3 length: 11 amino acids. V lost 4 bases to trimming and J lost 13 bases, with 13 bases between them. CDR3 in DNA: TGTGCCAGTAGTACGGTGGACAGAAGCACCTTC. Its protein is CASSTVDRSTF.

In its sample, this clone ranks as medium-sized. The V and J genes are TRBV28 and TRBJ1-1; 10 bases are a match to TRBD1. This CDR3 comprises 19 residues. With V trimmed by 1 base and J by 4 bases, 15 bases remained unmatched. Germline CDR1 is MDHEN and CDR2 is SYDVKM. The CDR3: CASSLYGIRDRGNGTEAFF. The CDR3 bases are TGTGCCAGCAGTTTATACGGTATTCGGGACAGGGGTAACGGCACTGAAGCTTTCTTT. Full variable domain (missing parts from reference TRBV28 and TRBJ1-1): DVKVTQSSRYLVKRTGEKVFLECVQDMDHENMFWYRQDPGLGLRLIYFSYDVKMKEKGDIPEGYSVSREKKERFSLILESASTNQTSMYLCASSLYGIRDRGNGTEAFFGQGTRLTVV.

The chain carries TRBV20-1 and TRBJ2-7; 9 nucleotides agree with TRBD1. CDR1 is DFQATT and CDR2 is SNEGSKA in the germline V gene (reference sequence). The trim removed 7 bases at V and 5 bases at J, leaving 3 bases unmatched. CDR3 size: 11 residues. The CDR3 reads CSVTGGHEQYV. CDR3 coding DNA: TGCAGTGTAACAGGGGGCCACGAGCAGTACGTC.

In DNA, the CDR3 is TGTGCCAGCAGCTCATACCCCGAACAGGTTTTCAACTCTGGGGCCAACGTCCTGACTTTC. Protein: CASSSYPEQVFNSGANVLTF. The gene calls are TRBV7-6 and TRBJ2-6; weak D call: TRBD1 (5 bases). Looked up from germline, CDR1 is SGHVS and CDR2 is FNYEAQ. This CDR3 is 20 amino acids long. Trimming shortened V by 4 bases and J by 0 bases, and 22 bases separated the two germline ends.

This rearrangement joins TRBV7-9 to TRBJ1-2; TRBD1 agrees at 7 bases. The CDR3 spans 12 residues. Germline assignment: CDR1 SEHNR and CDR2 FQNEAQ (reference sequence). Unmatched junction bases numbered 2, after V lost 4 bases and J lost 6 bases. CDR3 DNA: TGTGCCAGCAGCTCCGGACAGGATGGCTACACCTTC. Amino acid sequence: CASSSGQDGYTF.

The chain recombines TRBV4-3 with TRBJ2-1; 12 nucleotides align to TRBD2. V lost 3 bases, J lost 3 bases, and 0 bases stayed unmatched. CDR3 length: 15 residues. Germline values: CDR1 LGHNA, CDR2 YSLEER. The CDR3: CASSQGLAGYNEQFF. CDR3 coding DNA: TGCGCCAGCAGCCAGGGACTAGCGGGCTACAATGAGCAGTTCTTC.

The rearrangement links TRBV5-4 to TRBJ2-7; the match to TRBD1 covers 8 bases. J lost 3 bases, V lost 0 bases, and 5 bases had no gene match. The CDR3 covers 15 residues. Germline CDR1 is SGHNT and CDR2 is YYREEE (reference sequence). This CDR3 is CASSLDLDRDYEQYV. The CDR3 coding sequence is TGTGCCAGCAGCTTGGATTTGGACAGGGACTACGAGCAGTACGTC.

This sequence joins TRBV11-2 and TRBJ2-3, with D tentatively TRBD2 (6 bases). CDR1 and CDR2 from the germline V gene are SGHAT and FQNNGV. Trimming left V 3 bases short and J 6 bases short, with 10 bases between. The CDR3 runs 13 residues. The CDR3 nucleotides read TGTGCCAGCAGCTTGCGGGGCTCGGATACGCAGTATTTT. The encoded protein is CASSLRGSDTQYF.

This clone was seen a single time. The CDR3 coding sequence is TGTGCCAGCAGCGTAGGGGACAGTAGCAATCAGCCCCAGCATTTT. Translated: CASSVGDSSNQPQHF. The chain links TRBV2 to TRBJ1-5; 7 nucleotides align to TRBD1. Germline V gene lookup returns CDR1 SNHLY and CDR2 FYNNEI. V lost 6 bases to trimming and J lost 0 bases; unmatched junction nucleotides: 5. There are 15 residues in the CDR3.

CDR3 in DNA: TGTGCCAGCAGCCAAGATCTAGCGGGGGGCAATGAGCAGTTCTTC. Translated, it gives CASSQDLAGGNEQFF. V and J are TRBV3-1 (or the pseudogene TRBV3-2) and TRBJ2-1; 11 nucleotides align to TRBD2. This CDR3 is built from 15 residues. Trimming took 0 bases from V and 6 from J; bases not matched to a gene: 1. Germline V gene lookup returns CDR1 LGHDT and CDR2 YNNKEL (reference sequence).

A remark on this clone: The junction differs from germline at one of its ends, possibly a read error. The chain's CDR3 is CASNLGADFYEQYF. The CDR3 DNA reads as TGCGCCAGCAACTTGGGGGCGGACTTCTACGAGCAGTACTTC. This chain joins TRBV5-1 and TRBJ2-7; tentatively, D is TRBD1 (6 bases). Germline V gene lookup returns CDR1 SGHRS and CDR2 YFSETQ. The CDR3 has 14 residues.

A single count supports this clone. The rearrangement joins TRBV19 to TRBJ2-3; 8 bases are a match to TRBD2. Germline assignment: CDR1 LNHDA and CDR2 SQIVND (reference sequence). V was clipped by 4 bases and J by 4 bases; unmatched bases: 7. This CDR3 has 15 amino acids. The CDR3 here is CASSTRKGLADTQYF. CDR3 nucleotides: TGTGCCAGTAGTACACGAAAGGGACTAGCAGATACGCAGTATTTT. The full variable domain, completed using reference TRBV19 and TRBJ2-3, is DGGITQSPKYLFRKEGQNVTLSCEQNLNHDAMYWYRQDPGQGLRLIYYSQIVNDFQKGDIAEGYSVSREKKESFPLTVTSAQKNPTAFYLCASSTRKGLADTQYFGPGTRLTVL.

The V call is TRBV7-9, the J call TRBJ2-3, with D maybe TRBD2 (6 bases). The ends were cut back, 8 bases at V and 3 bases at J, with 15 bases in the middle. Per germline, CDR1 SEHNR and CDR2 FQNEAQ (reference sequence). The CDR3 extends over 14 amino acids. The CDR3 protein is CASPLASETDTQYF. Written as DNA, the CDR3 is TGTGCCAGCCCCCTGGCTAGCGAGACAGATACGCAGTATTTT.

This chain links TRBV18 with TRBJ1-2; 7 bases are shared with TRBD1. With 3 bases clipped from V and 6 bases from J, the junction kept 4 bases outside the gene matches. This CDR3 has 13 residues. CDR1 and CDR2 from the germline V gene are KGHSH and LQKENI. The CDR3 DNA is TGTGCCAGCTCACCCGGGACAGTTGATGGCTACACCTTC. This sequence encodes CASSPGTVDGYTF.

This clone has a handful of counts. CDR3 amino acids: CASSYSGGREKLFF. Written as DNA, the CDR3 is TGTGCCAGCAGTTACTCCGGGGGGCGGGAAAAACTGTTTTTT. J is TRBJ1-4 and V is TRBV6-5, with D possibly matching TRBD1 (6 bases). Germline values: CDR1 MNHEY, CDR2 SVGAGI. This CDR3 spans 14 amino acids. V was clipped by 0 bases and J by 8 bases, with 10 bases between them.

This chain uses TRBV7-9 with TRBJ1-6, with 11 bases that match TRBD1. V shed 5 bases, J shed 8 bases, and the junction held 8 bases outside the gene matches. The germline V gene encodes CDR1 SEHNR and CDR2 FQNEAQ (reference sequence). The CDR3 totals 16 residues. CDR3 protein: CASSPRTGGDHSPLHF. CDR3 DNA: TGTGCCAGCAGCCCGAGGACAGGGGGCGATCATTCACCCCTCCACTTT.

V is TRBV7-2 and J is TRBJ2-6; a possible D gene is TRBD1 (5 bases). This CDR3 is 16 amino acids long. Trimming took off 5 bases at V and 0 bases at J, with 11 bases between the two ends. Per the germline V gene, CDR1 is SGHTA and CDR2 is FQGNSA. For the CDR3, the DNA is TGTGCCAGCAGCCCCCGACAGAGCTCTGGGGCCAACGTCCTGACTTTC. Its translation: CASSPRQSSGANVLTF.